What follows describes a single T cell receptor (beta chain). Its antigen is not known. PCR involved 60 Vbeta and 13 Jbeta primers. Sequencing used immunoSEQ multiplex PCR; TCRdb keeps in-frame clones, though not all of them. This table holds about 150,000 clones, 84% found once. This entry is derived from a study of cytomegalovirus exposure and HLA in healthy donors. Background on the study: There were some 81 million unique TCRs (from HLA-typed donors) in an early data release.

Study conclusions and caveats: By HLA locus, TCR association rates varied in a later analysis, with DRB1 showing the most and HLA-C the fewest.

The receptor comes from a man over 45 in good health and CMV-seropositive. The sequencing sample was made of PBMCs.

CDR3 DNA sequence: TGTGCCAGCAGCTTCGCTAGCGGTAGCACAGATACGCAGTATTTT. It specifies CASSFASGSTDTQYF. The chain has TRBV5-4 and TRBJ2-3, with TRBD2 identical over 7 bases. Germline assignment: CDR1 SGHNT and CDR2 YYREEE (reference sequence). V was clipped by 2 bases and J by 0 bases; unmatched bases: 3. CDR3 size: 15 residues.